The 14 T cell receptor beta chains given below trace back to one sample, sequenced in a study. One entry per CDR3 protein, called by TCRdb with MiXCR from the 5' RACE reads. The sample contains about 41,000 distinct CDR3 sequences, 29% of which appear only once. The sequencing input was memory CD4+ T cells sorted from a lymph node. Subset denoted: memory CD4+ T cells, CD4+CD45RO+CD25-. These receptors were collected from a female donor with breast cancer.

The genes are TRBV6-1 and TRBJ2-6, with D maybe TRBD2 (6 bases). Germline CDR1 and CDR2: MNHNS and SASEGT. V lost 5 bases and J lost 0, with 17 bases in between. CDR3 length: 18 residues. The CDR3 bases are TGTGCCAGCAGTAACGGAGGGTACCATGTCTCTGGGGCCAACGTCCTGACTTTC. Amino acids: CASSNGGYHVSGANVLTF.

The V call is TRBV12-3 or TRBV12-4, the J call TRBJ2-7; D may match TRBD1 or TRBD2 (7 bases each). The CDR3 covers 14 residues. V lost 7 bases and J 3 bases, leaving 16 bases between the germline ends. This CDR3 is CASTRGGGFYEQYF. The CDR3 region has the DNA TGTGCCAGCACCAGGGGGGGGGGTTTCTACGAGCAGTACTTC.

The rearrangement links TRBV12-3 or TRBV12-4 to TRBJ1-2; D not resolved. The CDR3 length is 13 residues. V lost 2 bases to trimming and J lost 2 bases, with 6 bases between them. The CDR3 DNA reads TGTGCCAGCAGTTTATTGGAAAACTATGGCTACACCTTC. Translating it yields CASSLLENYGYTF.

This chain uses TRBV24-1 with TRBJ2-3, with 8 bases matching TRBD2. J lost 4 bases, V lost 3 bases, and 11 bases had no gene match. This CDR3 has 17 amino acids. Germline-derived CDR1 and CDR2 are KGHDR and SFDVKD. The CDR3 nucleotides are TGTGCCACCAGTGATCCCGACCAAGCGGGAGTCCCAGATACGCAGTATTTT. As protein: CATSDPDQAGVPDTQYF.

The table lists this clonotype with many counts. The chain has TRBV20-1 and TRBJ2-3; TRBD2 might be the D (5 bases). V shed 4 bases and J shed 2 bases, with 10 bases lying between them. CDR1 and CDR2 from the germline V gene are DFQATT and SNEGSKA (reference sequence). The CDR3 sequence is 13 residues long. The CDR3 sequence: CSAIEDFTDTQYF. The CDR3 DNA reads as TGCAGTGCTATCGAGGACTTCACAGATACGCAGTATTTT.

The chain combines TRBV7-9 with TRBJ2-1; 8 nucleotides match TRBD1. This CDR3 contains 14 residues. CDR1 is SEHNR and CDR2 is FQNEAQ in the germline V gene (reference sequence). The V segment lost 2 bases and the J segment 6 bases; nucleotides outside the gene matches: 3. CDR3 in DNA: TGTGCCAGCAGCTTAAGCGGACAGGGCAATGAGCAGTTCTTC. Translated, it gives CASSLSGQGNEQFF. Complete variable domain (other parts from reference TRBV7-9 and TRBJ2-1): DTGVSQNPRHKITKRGQNVTFRCDPISEHNRLYWYRQTLGQGPEFLTYFQNEAQLEKSRLLSDRFSAERPKGSFSTLEIQRTEQGDSAMYLCASSLSGQGNEQFFGPGTRLTVL.

This clonotype was seen only a few times. This rearrangement joins TRBV7-8 to TRBJ2-3; 7 positions agree with TRBD1. The CDR3 loop spans 15 amino acids. V lost 1 base, J lost 2 bases, and 3 bases stayed unmatched. Per the germline V gene, CDR1 is SGHVS and CDR2 is FQNEAQ. The CDR3 coding sequence is TGTGCCAGCAGCTTAGGGGACAGACACACAGATACGCAGTATTTT. Its translation is CASSLGDRHTDTQYF.

Comment on this clonotype: One junction end does not reproduce the germline sequence, and a read error may be involved. V gene TRBV12-3 or TRBV12-4 combines with J gene TRBJ2-5, with TRBD2 matching 7 bases. The CDR3 is 13 residues long. This chain's CDR3 is CASSFAGVETQCF. In DNA, the CDR3 is TGTGCCAGCAGTTTTGCGGGGGTCGAGACCCAGTGCTTC.

This sequence joins TRBV6-5 and TRBJ1-6; D is possibly TRBD1 (5 bases). The ends were cut back, 0 bases at V and 15 bases at J, with 12 bases in the middle. CDR1 and CDR2 from the germline V gene are MNHEY and SVGAGI. This CDR3 is 13 amino acids long. The CDR3 DNA reads TGTGCCAGCAGTTACTCGATGTCAGGGTTCCTCCACTTT. Translated: CASSYSMSGFLHF.

CDR3 region: CASSAGLLLTGARYEQYF. The CDR3 DNA follows: TGCGCCAGCAGCGCTGGGCTCCTCCTGACAGGGGCGAGATACGAGCAGTACTTC. This sequence joins TRBV5-1 and TRBJ2-7; 8 bases match TRBD1. Trimming cost V 4 bases and J 4 bases; bases outside gene matches: 19. The CDR3 is made up of 18 amino acids. Germline V CDR1 and CDR2: SGHRS, YFSETQ.

About this clonotype: This clone may be a read error of a much larger clone one base away. V gene TRBV5-1 combines with J gene TRBJ1-2, with TRBD1 identical over 8 bases. Trimming at V came to 0 bases and at J to 5 bases, leaving 3 bases not matched to a gene. The CDR3 length is 14 residues. Germline CDR1 and CDR2: SGHRS and YFSETQ. Here the CDR3 reads CASSLVDRVYGYTF. The CDR3 DNA is TGCGCCAGCAGCTTGGTGGACAGGGTGTATGGCTACACCTTC.

With respect to this clonotype: Sequence at one end of the junction differs from germline and may be a read error. The chain links TRBV20-1 to TRBJ2-3; 10 nucleotides match TRBD2. Looked up from germline, CDR1 is DFQATT and CDR2 is SNEGSKA (reference sequence). The CDR3 spans 14 residues. Written as DNA, the CDR3 is TGCGGTGCCCGAGCGGGGGGGACGTGGGATACGCAGTATTTT. As protein: CGARAGGTWDTQYF.

Only a few counts were recorded for this clonotype. This chain links TRBV4-1 with TRBJ2-2; D remains unclear. Trimming shortened V by 3 bases and J by 5 bases, and 7 bases separated the two germline ends. Looked up from germline, CDR1 is MGHRA and CDR2 is YSYEKL. CDR3 length equals 13 residues. DNA of the CDR3: TGCGCCAGCAGCCATATGTCGACCGGGGAGCTGTTTTTT. Translation gives CASSHMSTGELFF.

This clonotype has just a few counts. The rearrangement joins TRBV3-1 to TRBJ1-1; possible D gene TRBD1, 6 bases. This CDR3 is 16 amino acids long. Trimming took 0 bases from V and 1 from J, leaving 12 bases between them. The germline gives CDR1 LGHDT, CDR2 YNNKEL (reference sequence). The CDR3 bases are TGTGCCAGCAGCCAAGATCGCATAGGGGGGAACACTGAAGCTTTCTTT. Protein sequence: CASSQDRIGGNTEAFF.